The 9 T cell receptor beta chains given below trace back to one sample, sequenced in a study of identical twins' blood T cells. TCRdb independently ran MiXCR on the 5' RACE reads; one entry per CDR3 protein. The sample contains roughly 340,000 distinct CDR3 sequences, 28% of which appear only once. The material sequenced was PBMCs. The receptors come from a woman aged 18 to 55 in good health.

This clonotype was recorded a few times. This chain connects TRBV9 to TRBJ1-1, with 8 bases identical to TRBD1. The V gene end was trimmed by 4 bases and the J gene end by 1 base; junction bases not matched to a gene: 3. CDR3 length: 14 residues. Germline CDR1 reads SGDLS; CDR2 reads YYNGEE. CDR3 nucleotides: TGTGCCAGCAGCTCCGGGACAGGGAACACTGAAGCTTTCTTT. Translating it yields CASSSGTGNTEAFF.

A word on this clonotype: Germline and junction disagree at one end, which may indicate a read error. V and J are TRBV18 and TRBJ1-1, with D uncertain. The CDR3 extends over 16 amino acids. CDR1 and CDR2 (germline): KGHSH, LQKENI. The CDR3 region has the DNA TGTGTCAGCTCACCACCTAGTCGACAAAGTAGCACTGAAGCTTTCTTT. It encodes CVSSPPSRQSSTEAFF.

This chain connects TRBV5-1 to TRBJ1-3, with 10 bases matching TRBD1. Unmatched junction bases numbered 5, after V lost 2 bases and J lost 3 bases. Germline CDR1 and CDR2: SGHRS and YFSETQ. The CDR3 runs 16 residues. The CDR3 nucleotides are TGCGCCAGCAGCTTTTCGGGACAGGGGAATGGAAACACCATATATTTT. It codes for CASSFSGQGNGNTIYF.

This clonotype occurred a few times. V usage is TRBV6-1 and J usage is TRBJ1-5; D not certain. The V and J ends lost 3 bases and 6 bases respectively, with 3 bases between them. The CDR3 is 11 residues long. Germline V gene sequence: CDR1 MNHNS, CDR2 SASEGT. As DNA, the CDR3 is TGTGCCAGCAGTGACTCTCAGCCCCAGCATTTT. It encodes CASSDSQPQHF.

The V gene is TRBV7-8, the J gene TRBJ2-1; D may match TRBD1 or TRBD2 (5 bases each). Trimming cost V 4 bases and J 0 bases, with 19 bases left between them. The germline V gene encodes CDR1 SGHVS and CDR2 FQNEAQ. The CDR3 sequence is 18 residues long. DNA of the CDR3: TGTGCCAGCAGCTCACCCCGGGGCGACCCTAGCTCCTACAATGAGCAGTTCTTC. Amino acid sequence: CASSSPRGDPSSYNEQFF.

CDR3 DNA sequence: TGCAGCGTTGATATTTATGGCTACACCTTC. Residues: CSVDIYGYTF. This chain links TRBV29-1 with TRBJ1-2; D remains ambiguous. The CDR3 sequence is 10 residues long. CDR1 is SQVTM and CDR2 is ANQGSEA in the germline V gene. Trimming removed 3 bases at V and 5 bases at J, with 4 bases between.

The chain combines TRBV24-1 with TRBJ2-3, with D possibly being TRBD1 (5 bases). Deletions cut 3 bases from V and 7 bases from J, with 13 bases between. The germline CDR1 and CDR2 sequences are KGHDR and SFDVKD. The CDR3 length is 14 residues. The CDR3 loop reads CATSDVGAVNTQYF. In nucleotides, the CDR3 is TGTGCCACCAGTGATGTTGGGGCGGTAAATACGCAGTATTTT.

This clonotype occurred many times. The chain couples TRBV25-1 to TRBJ1-2, with no clear D. This CDR3 contains 12 residues. Germline CDR1 is MGHDK and CDR2 is SYGVNS. V shed 2 bases and J shed 4 bases, with 5 bases lying between them. The CDR3 region has the DNA TGTGCCAGCAGTGAAGACTCCTATGGCTACACCTTC. Its translation: CASSEDSYGYTF.

This clonotype showed up just once. The chain carries TRBV29-1 and TRBJ2-1, with 15 bases matching TRBD2. Germline V lookup: CDR1 SQVTM, CDR2 ANQGSEA. The length of the CDR3 is 17 residues. The junction had 23 bases not matched to a gene; V was cut back by 8 bases and J by 15 bases. The CDR3 bases are TGCAGCTTTTCCACCCCCTCAGGACGGACTAGCGGGAGGGCCCCGTTCTTC. This gives the protein CSFSTPSGRTSGRAPFF.